The clone carrying this TCR beta chain was counted a single time. The same CDR3 arises from other DNA sequences in this sample as well. The PCR ran on 60 Vbeta and 13 Jbeta primers. TCRdb's table, derived via immunoSEQ multiplex PCR, lists solely in-frame clones and lacks some. This table holds 150,000 to 200,000 clones, around 84% found once. These data are taken from a study of cytomegalovirus exposure and HLA in healthy donors. This CDR3 contains 13 residues. The V end lost 3 bases, the J end lost 1 base, and 6 bases lay between the germline ends. Germline assignment: CDR1 KGHSH and CDR2 LQKENI. This sequence joins TRBV18 and TRBJ1-1, with D possibly matching TRBD1 (5 bases). Material for sequencing was PBMCs. The sequence derives from a man aged 18 to 30 in good health and CMV-seropositive. The CDR3 DNA follows: TGTGCCAGCTCACCTCAGGGGAACACTGAAGCTTTCTTT. It specifies CASSPQGNTEAFF.